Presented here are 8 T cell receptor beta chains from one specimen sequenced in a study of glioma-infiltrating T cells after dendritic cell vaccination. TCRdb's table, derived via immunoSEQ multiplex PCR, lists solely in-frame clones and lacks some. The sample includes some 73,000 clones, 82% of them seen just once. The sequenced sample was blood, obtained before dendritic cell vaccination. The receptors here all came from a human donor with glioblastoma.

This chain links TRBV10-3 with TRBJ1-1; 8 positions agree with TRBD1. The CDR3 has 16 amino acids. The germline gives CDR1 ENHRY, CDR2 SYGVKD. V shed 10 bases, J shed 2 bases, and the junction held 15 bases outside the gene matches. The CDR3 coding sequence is TGTGCCACAAAACCCCCGACGACAGGGGTCAACACTGAAGCTTTCTTT. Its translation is CATKPPTTGVNTEAFF.

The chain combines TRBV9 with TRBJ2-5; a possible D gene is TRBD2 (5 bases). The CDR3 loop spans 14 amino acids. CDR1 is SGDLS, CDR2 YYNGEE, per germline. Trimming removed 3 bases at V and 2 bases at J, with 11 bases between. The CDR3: CASSEGLTQETQYF. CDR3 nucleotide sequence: TGTGCCAGCAGCGAAGGACTGACTCAAGAGACCCAGTACTTC.

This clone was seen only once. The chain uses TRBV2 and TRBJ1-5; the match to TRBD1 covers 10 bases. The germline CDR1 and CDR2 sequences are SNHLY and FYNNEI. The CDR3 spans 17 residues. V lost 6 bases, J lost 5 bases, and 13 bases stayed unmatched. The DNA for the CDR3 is TGTGCCAGCAGACAGACCGGGACAGGGGCTGCTTATCAGCCCCAGCATTTT. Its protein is CASRQTGTGAAYQPQHF.

Here the CDR3 reads CASRPGGQGYGYTF. In nucleotides, the CDR3 is TGTGCCAGCAGACCTGGGGGACAGGGGTATGGCTACACCTTC. This sequence joins TRBV6-5 and TRBJ1-2, with TRBD1 matching over 10 bases. The CDR3 has 14 residues. V lost 6 bases to trimming and J lost 5 bases; unmatched junction nucleotides: 6. Looked up from germline, CDR1 is MNHEY and CDR2 is SVGAGI.

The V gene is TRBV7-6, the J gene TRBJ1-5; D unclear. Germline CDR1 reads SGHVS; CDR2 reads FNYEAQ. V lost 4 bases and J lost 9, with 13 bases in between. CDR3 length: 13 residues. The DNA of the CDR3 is TGTGCCAGCAGCTCCGGAGCGAGTCGGCCCCAGCATTTT. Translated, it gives CASSSGASRPQHF.

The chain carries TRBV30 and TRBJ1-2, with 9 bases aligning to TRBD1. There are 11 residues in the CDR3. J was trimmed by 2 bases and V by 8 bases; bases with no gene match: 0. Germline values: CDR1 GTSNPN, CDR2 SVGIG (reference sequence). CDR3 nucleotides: TGTGCCGGGACAGGGAACTATGGCTACACCTTC. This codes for CAGTGNYGYTF. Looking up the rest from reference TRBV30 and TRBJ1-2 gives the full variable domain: SQTIHQWPATLVQPVGSPLSLECTVEGTSNPNLYWYRQAAGRGLQLLFYSVGIGQISSEVPQNLSASRPQDRQFILSSKKLLLSDSGFYLCAGTGNYGYTFGSGTRLTVV.

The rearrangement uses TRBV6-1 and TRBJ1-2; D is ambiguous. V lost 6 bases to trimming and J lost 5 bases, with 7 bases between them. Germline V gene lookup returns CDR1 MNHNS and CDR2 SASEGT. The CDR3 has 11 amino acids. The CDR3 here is CASSPIYGYTF. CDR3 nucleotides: TGTGCCAGCAGCCCAATTTATGGCTACACCTTC.

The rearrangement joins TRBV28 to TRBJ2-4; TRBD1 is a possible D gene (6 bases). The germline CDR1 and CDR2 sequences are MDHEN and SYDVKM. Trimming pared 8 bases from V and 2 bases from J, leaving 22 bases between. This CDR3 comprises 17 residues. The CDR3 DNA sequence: TGTGCCAGCTCGAAAACAGGGCGAGGGGGAACCAAAAACATTCAGTACTTC. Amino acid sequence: CASSKTGRGGTKNIQYF.